The 29 T cell receptor beta chains listed next were all sequenced from one sample in a study of blood T cell repertoires in COVID-19. The assay was immunoSEQ multiplex PCR, and TCRdb's table has in-frame clones only and misses some. The sample comprises about 190,000 clones, 70% to 85% of which are singletons, and 3% to 3.5% rests with the top ten. Sequenced: PBMCs or T cells enriched from blood (not recorded which). The receptors stem from a woman in her twenties or thirties who had recovered from COVID-19.

J is TRBJ2-3 and V is TRBV4-2; 7 nucleotides match TRBD1. The CDR3 length is 15 residues. V lost 0 bases to trimming and J lost 5 bases; unmatched junction nucleotides: 5. Germline V gene lookup returns CDR1 LGHNA and CDR2 YNFKEQ. CDR3 in DNA: TGTGCCAGCAGCCAAGAGCTAGCAGGGGGAGATACGCAGTATTTT. Translating it yields CASSQELAGGDTQYF.

This rearrangement joins TRBV5-1 to TRBJ1-2; 7 positions match TRBD1. V lost 2 bases, J lost 2 bases, and 3 bases stayed unmatched. CDR1 is SGHRS, CDR2 YFSETQ, per germline. This CDR3 comprises 14 residues. In nucleotides, the CDR3 is TGCGCCAGCAGCTTAGAACAGGGGAACTATGGCTACACCTTC. Its translation: CASSLEQGNYGYTF.

The table lists this clone with a count of one. The chain combines TRBV28 with TRBJ1-5, with TRBD1 as a possible D gene (5 bases). The germline V gene has CDR1 MDHEN and CDR2 SYDVKM. The CDR3 has 16 residues. The V and J ends lost 5 bases and 4 bases respectively, with 18 bases between them. In DNA, the CDR3 is TGTGCCAGCAGTCCCGGCCCCTTAGGGGCTAATCAGCCCCAGCATTTT. It specifies CASSPGPLGANQPQHF.

The genes are TRBV10-3 and TRBJ2-1; 11 bases match TRBD2. Germline V gene data show CDR1 as ENHRY and CDR2 as SYGVKD. V shed 6 bases and J 5 bases; nucleotides not matched to a gene: 3. This CDR3 is built from 14 residues. CDR3 DNA sequence: TGTGCCATCAGACTAGCGGGAGCCCACAATGAGCAGTTCTTC. Translating it yields CAIRLAGAHNEQFF.

The chain joins TRBV27 to TRBJ1-2; tentatively, D is TRBD1 (6 bases). Germline CDR1 reads MNHEY; CDR2 reads SMNVEV (reference sequence). The CDR3 contains 13 residues. Trimming removed 6 bases from V and 8 bases from J, with 16 bases in between. The CDR3 sequence: CASRHYRVDGYTF. In DNA form, the CDR3 reads TGTGCCAGCAGACATTACAGGGTAGACGGCTACACCTTC.

This chain links TRBV7-8 with TRBJ2-1, with D uncertain. The CDR3 has 14 residues. The germline V gene has CDR1 SGHVS and CDR2 FQNEAQ. The V and J ends lost 1 base and 5 bases respectively, with 9 bases between them. The CDR3 sequence: CASSLGGSHNEQFF. The CDR3 DNA reads as TGTGCCAGCAGCTTAGGAGGTAGTCACAATGAGCAGTTCTTC.

J is TRBJ2-5 and V is TRBV18; 9 bases are shared with TRBD1. CDR3 size: 16 residues. Germline V gene sequence: CDR1 KGHSH, CDR2 LQKENI. V lost 3 bases to trimming and J lost 6 bases; unmatched junction nucleotides: 11. This CDR3 is CASSPLNGQGSQTQYF. The CDR3 DNA follows: TGTGCCAGCTCACCCCTAAACGGACAGGGGTCGCAGACCCAGTACTTC.

This clone was seen at least ten times. The chain couples TRBV9 to TRBJ2-7; D perhaps matches TRBD2 (6 bases). The CDR3 runs 14 residues. V dropped 4 bases and J dropped 0 bases, with 11 bases sitting between them. The germline V gene has CDR1 SGDLS and CDR2 YYNGEE. Here the CDR3 DNA reads TGTGCCAGCAGCAGGCTAGCGAGCTCCTACGAGCAGTACTTC. Amino acid sequence: CASSRLASSYEQYF.

The genes are TRBV3-1 (or the pseudogene TRBV3-2) and TRBJ2-5; 11 positions match TRBD2. Trimming cost V 4 bases and J 2 bases; bases outside gene matches: 9. The CDR3 loop spans 17 amino acids. The V gene's germline CDR1 is LGHDT and CDR2 YNNKEL (reference sequence). Here the CDR3 DNA reads TGTGCCAGCAGCCGCGGAACACTAGCGGGGGTTCAAGAGACCCAGTACTTC. This codes for CASSRGTLAGVQETQYF.

The chain uses TRBV23-1 and TRBJ2-7, with 9 bases lining up with TRBD1. TRBV23-1 is filed as an ORF, its function uncertain. The CDR3 is made up of 15 amino acids. With V trimmed by 2 bases and J by 4 bases, 6 bases remained unmatched. CDR3 coding DNA: TGCGCCAGCAGTCAAGCCGGGACAGGGACGTACGAGCAGTACTTC. Protein: CASSQAGTGTYEQYF.

The rearrangement joins TRBV4-2 to TRBJ1-1, with 7 bases fitting TRBD1. This CDR3 spans 15 amino acids. Germline CDR1 reads LGHNA; CDR2 reads YNFKEQ. V was pared by 2 bases and J by 0 bases, with 3 bases of the junction left unmatched. CDR3 nucleotide sequence: TGTGCCAGCAGCCAACCGGGACAGATGAACACTGAAGCTTTCTTT. It is translated as CASSQPGQMNTEAFF.

The chain employs TRBV19 and TRBJ2-2; no reliable D call. The CDR3 contains 13 residues. V lost 6 bases and J 8 bases, leaving 13 bases between the germline ends. CDR1 and CDR2 (germline): LNHDA, SQIVND (reference sequence). CDR3 nucleotides: TGTGCCAGTAGCAGTTATATTGTGGGGGAGCTGTTTTTT. Protein: CASSSYIVGELFF.

The chain combines TRBV18 with TRBJ1-3, with 7 bases matching TRBD1. In germline, CDR1 is KGHSH, CDR2 LQKENI. CDR3 length: 15 residues. V trimming: 3 bases; J trimming: 0 bases; junction bases outside the gene matches: 2. CDR3 sequence reads: CASSPGTDSGNTIYF. As DNA, the CDR3 is TGTGCCAGCTCACCGGGGACAGACTCTGGAAACACCATATATTTT.

V and J are TRBV19 and TRBJ1-1; unclear D gene. There are 11 residues in the CDR3. With 6 bases removed from V and 6 bases from J, the gap between germline ends came to 8 bases. Germline CDR1 is LNHDA and CDR2 is SQIVND (reference sequence). CDR3 region: CASSRRAEAFF. Here the CDR3 DNA reads TGTGCCAGTAGCCGAAGAGCTGAAGCTTTCTTT.

This chain connects TRBV20-1 to TRBJ1-1, with D uncertain. In germline, CDR1 is DFQATT, CDR2 SNEGSKA (reference sequence). V was shortened by 6 bases and J by 10 bases, with 15 bases between the two germline ends. This CDR3 is 11 amino acids long. CDR3 in amino acids: CSAAGGVRAFF. The CDR3 bases are TGCAGTGCCGCCGGCGGGGTAAGAGCTTTCTTT.

J is TRBJ1-1 and V is TRBV3-1 (or the pseudogene TRBV3-2), with 8 nucleotides matching TRBD1. CDR1 and CDR2 from the germline V gene are LGHDT and YNNKEL (reference sequence). The CDR3 contains 15 residues. V lost 5 bases, J lost 2 bases, and 7 bases stayed unmatched. The CDR3 spells CASSIDRGPNTEAFF. DNA for the CDR3: TGTGCCAGCAGCATCGACAGGGGACCCAACACTGAAGCTTTCTTT.

In its sample, this clone was seen once. The V gene is TRBV19, the J gene TRBJ1-1; 9 bases are a match to TRBD1. V gave up 5 bases and J gave up 11 bases; unmatched junction bases: 6. The length of the CDR3 is 12 residues. The germline gives CDR1 LNHDA, CDR2 SQIVND (reference sequence). DNA for the CDR3: TGTGCCAGTAGTTTCCGGACAGGGGCTGCTTTCTTT. It translates to CASSFRTGAAFF.

This clone showed up just a few times. The chain joins TRBV9 to TRBJ1-2; D unclear. V lost 1 base and J lost 1, with 5 bases in between. CDR3 length: 13 amino acids. Germline V lookup: CDR1 SGDLS, CDR2 YYNGEE. The CDR3 loop reads CASSVSVNYGYTF. Written as DNA, the CDR3 is TGTGCCAGCAGCGTATCTGTTAACTATGGCTACACCTTC.

This clone has just one count. The rearrangement joins TRBV27 to TRBJ2-3; D is undetermined. Germline loops: CDR1 MNHEY, CDR2 SMNVEV (reference sequence). This CDR3 has 14 amino acids. The V gene lost 8 bases and the J gene lost 3 bases, with 15 bases spanning the gap. This CDR3 is CASALRWMTDTQYF. In DNA, the CDR3 is TGTGCCAGCGCCCTGAGGTGGATGACAGATACGCAGTATTTT.

This sequence joins TRBV19 and TRBJ2-7; 8 nucleotides agree with TRBD2. J lost 0 bases, V lost 5 bases, and 3 bases had no gene match. In germline, CDR1 is LNHDA, CDR2 SQIVND (reference sequence). This CDR3 region has 14 residues. The CDR3 spells CASSRAGGSYEQYF. CDR3 DNA sequence: TGTGCCAGTAGTCGGGCGGGAGGCTCCTACGAGCAGTACTTC. Together with reference TRBV19 and TRBJ2-7, the CDR3 gives the full variable domain: DGGITQSPKYLFRKEGQNVTLSCEQNLNHDAMYWYRQDPGQGLRLIYYSQIVNDFQKGDIAEGYSVSREKKESFPLTVTSAQKNPTAFYLCASSRAGGSYEQYFGPGTRLTVT.

This clone has ten or more counts. CDR3 region: CASSLVAGARETQYF. The CDR3 nucleotides read TGTGCCAGCAGCTTAGTGGCGGGAGCAAGGGAGACCCAGTACTTC. The chain is built from TRBV7-6 and TRBJ2-5; 7 bases map to TRBD2. After removal of 1 base from V and 5 bases from J, the junction contained 7 bases not matched to a gene. CDR3 length: 15 amino acids. Germline CDR1 and CDR2: SGHVS and FNYEAQ.

The chain links TRBV7-2 to TRBJ2-7, with D perhaps matching TRBD2 (5 bases). The CDR3 has 16 amino acids. CDR1 and CDR2 (germline): SGHTA, FQGNSA. V gave up 1 base and J gave up 0 bases, with 13 bases separating them. The CDR3 spells CASSLVAREPSYEQYF. CDR3 sequence (DNA): TGTGCCAGCAGCTTAGTTGCCCGGGAACCCTCCTACGAGCAGTACTTC. Based on the CDR3 plus reference TRBV7-2 and TRBJ2-7, the full variable domain is GAGVSQSPSNKVTEKGKDVELRCDPISGHTALYWYRQSLGQGLEFLIYFQGNSAPDKSGLPSDRFSAERTGGSVSTLTIQRTQQEDSAVYLCASSLVAREPSYEQYFGPGTRLTVT.

This chain connects TRBV20-1 to TRBJ2-7; 8 bases line up with TRBD2. V gave up 6 bases and J gave up 0 bases; unmatched junction bases: 7. The CDR3 has 14 residues. Germline V gives CDR1 DFQATT, CDR2 SNEGSKA (reference sequence). The DNA for the CDR3 is TGCAGTGCGAGTAGCGGGATTTTCTCCTACGAGCAGTACTTC. The encoded protein is CSASSGIFSYEQYF.

The CDR3 nucleotides read TGTGCCAGCAGCGACGCCTCTGCGGACACTGAAGCTTTCTTT. Translation gives CASSDASADTEAFF. The gene calls are TRBV3-1 (or the pseudogene TRBV3-2) and TRBJ1-1; D call uncertain. Germline assignment: CDR1 LGHDT and CDR2 YNNKEL (reference sequence). The CDR3 totals 14 residues. The V and J ends lost 5 bases and 3 bases respectively, with 13 bases between them.

The V and J genes are TRBV6-6 and TRBJ1-2; a possible D gene is TRBD1 (5 bases). The CDR3 is made up of 14 amino acids. CDR1 is MNHNY, CDR2 SVGAGI, per germline (reference sequence). V was clipped by 6 bases and J by 7 bases, with 18 bases between them. CDR3 in amino acids: CASSHLRAGGGYTF. The DNA for the CDR3 is TGTGCCAGCAGCCACCTGAGGGCCGGGGGTGGCTACACCTTC.

The sample holds many counts of this clone. The CDR3 here is CASSKGQNTEAFF. The CDR3 DNA reads TGTGCCAGCAGCAAAGGACAGAACACTGAAGCTTTCTTT. The rearrangement joins TRBV21-1 to TRBJ1-1; no check of the table's D call, TRBD1, against the DNA was made. TRBV21-1 is annotated as a pseudogene. The CDR3 consists of 13 residues.

The chain links TRBV5-1 to TRBJ2-7; 9 nucleotides agree with TRBD2. The CDR3 is 16 amino acids. Trimming at V came to 4 bases and at J to 4 bases, leaving 12 bases not matched to a gene. From germline, CDR1 is SGHRS and CDR2 YFSETQ. The CDR3 nucleotides are TGCGCCAGCAGCCCGGAAATAGCGGGGGCCCCTTACGAGCAGTACGTC. It is translated as CASSPEIAGAPYEQYV.

This clone appeared a few times. The J gene is TRBJ2-1, the V gene TRBV10-2; 13 positions match TRBD2. The trim removed 6 bases at V and 7 bases at J, leaving 6 bases unmatched. Looked up from germline, CDR1 is WSHSY and CDR2 is SAAADI. The CDR3 runs to 15 residues. This CDR3 is CASRRTSGGSNEQFF. The DNA of the CDR3 is TGCGCCAGCAGGAGGACTAGCGGGGGTTCAAATGAGCAGTTCTTC.

The chain recombines TRBV19 with TRBJ1-2, with D hard to call. CDR1 and CDR2 (germline): LNHDA, SQIVND (reference sequence). This CDR3 has 14 residues. The V gene lost 5 bases and the J gene lost 2 bases, with 12 bases spanning the gap. Here the CDR3 DNA reads TGTGCCAGTAGTCCCAGGACGGGGAACTATGGCTACACCTTC. It yields the protein CASSPRTGNYGYTF. The complete variable domain, with remaining parts taken from reference TRBV19 and TRBJ1-2, reads DGGITQSPKYLFRKEGQNVTLSCEQNLNHDAMYWYRQDPGQGLRLIYYSQIVNDFQKGDIAEGYSVSREKKESFPLTVTSAQKNPTAFYLCASSPRTGNYGYTFGSGTRLTVV.